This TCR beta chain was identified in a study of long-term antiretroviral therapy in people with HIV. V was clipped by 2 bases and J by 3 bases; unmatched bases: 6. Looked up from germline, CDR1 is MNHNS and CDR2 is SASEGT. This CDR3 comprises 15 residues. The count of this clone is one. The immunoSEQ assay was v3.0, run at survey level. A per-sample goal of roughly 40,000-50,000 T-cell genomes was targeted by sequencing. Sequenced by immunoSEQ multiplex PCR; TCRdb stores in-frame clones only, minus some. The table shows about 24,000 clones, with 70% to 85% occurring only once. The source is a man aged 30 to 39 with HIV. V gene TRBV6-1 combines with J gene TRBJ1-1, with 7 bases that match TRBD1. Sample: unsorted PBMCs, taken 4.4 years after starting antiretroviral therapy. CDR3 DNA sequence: TGTGCCAGCAGTGAAACAGGGGAAGTTCACACTGAAGCTTTCTTT. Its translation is CASSETGEVHTEAFF.